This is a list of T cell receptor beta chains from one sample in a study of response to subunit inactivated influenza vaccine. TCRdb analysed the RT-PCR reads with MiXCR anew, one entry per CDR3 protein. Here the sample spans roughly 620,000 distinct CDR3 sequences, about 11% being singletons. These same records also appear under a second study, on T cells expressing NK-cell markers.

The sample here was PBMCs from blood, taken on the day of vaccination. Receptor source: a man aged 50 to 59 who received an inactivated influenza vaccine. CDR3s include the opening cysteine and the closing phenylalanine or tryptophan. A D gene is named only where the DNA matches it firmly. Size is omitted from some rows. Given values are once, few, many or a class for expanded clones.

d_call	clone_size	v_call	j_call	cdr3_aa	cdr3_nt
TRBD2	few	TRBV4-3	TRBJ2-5	CASSQDRQAGIAQYF	TGCGCCAGCAGCCAAGATCGACAAGCGGGGATCGCCCAGTACTTC
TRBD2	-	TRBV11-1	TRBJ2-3	CASSPDGGAVTQYF	TGTGCCAGCAGCCCGGACGGGGGGGCTGTTACGCAGTATTTT
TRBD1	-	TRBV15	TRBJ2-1	CATSRDRGSEQFF	TGTGCCACCAGTAGAGACAGGGGTAGTGAGCAGTTCTTC
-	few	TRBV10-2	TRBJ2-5	CASSEPARETQYF	TGCGCCAGCAGTGAACCTGCTAGGGAGACCCAGTACTTC
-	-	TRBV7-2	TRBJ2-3	CASSLEAQYF	TGTGCCAGCAGCTTAGAAGCGCAGTATTTT
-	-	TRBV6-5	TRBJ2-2	CASSYSGLINTGELFF	TGTGCCAGCAGTTACTCGGGACTGATTAACACCGGGGAGCTGTTTTTT
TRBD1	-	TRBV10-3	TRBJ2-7	CAISESHRGSYEQYF	TGTGCCATCAGTGAGTCCCACAGGGGCTCCTACGAGCAGTACTTC
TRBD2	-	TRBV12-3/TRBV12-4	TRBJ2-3	CASSLGLAEDTQYF	TGTGCCAGCAGTTTAGGACTAGCGGAAGATACGCAGTATTTT
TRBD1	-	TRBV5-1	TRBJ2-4	CASSEQTGGGIQYF	TGCGCCAGCAGCGAACAGACAGGGGGCGGCATTCAGTACTTC
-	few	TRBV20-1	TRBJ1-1	CSAPSPSEAFF	TGCAGTGCCCCGTCCCCCTCTGAAGCTTTCTTT
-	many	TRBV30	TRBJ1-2	CAWSVGGIYGYTF	TGTGCCTGGAGTGTAGGTGGGATCTATGGCTACACCTTC
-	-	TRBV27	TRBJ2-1	CASSTLGVLAANEQFF	TGTGCCAGCAGTACGCTTGGGGTACTAGCCGCCAATGAGCAGTTCTTC
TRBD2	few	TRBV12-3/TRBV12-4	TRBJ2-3	CASSSGGTEETWQYF	TGTGCCAGCAGTTCGGGGGGGACCGAAGAAACTTGGCAGTATTTT
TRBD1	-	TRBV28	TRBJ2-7	CASSIWTGEEQYF	TGTGCCAGCAGTATTTGGACAGGGGAGGAGCAGTACTTC
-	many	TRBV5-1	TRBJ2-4	CASSSDTTGIQYF	TGCGCCAGCAGCTCGGACACCACGGGCATTCAGTACTTC
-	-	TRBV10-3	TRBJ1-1	CAISAGRWNTEAFF	TGTGCCATCAGTGCGGGCAGATGGAACACTGAAGCTTTCTTT
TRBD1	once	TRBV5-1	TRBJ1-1	CASSSEKGAGNTEAFF	TGCGCCAGCAGCTCCGAAAAGGGGGCGGGGAACACTGAAGCTTTCTTT
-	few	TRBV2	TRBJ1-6	CASTVQGSSYNSPLHF	TGTGCCAGTACCGTCCAGGGGAGCTCCTATAATTCACCCCTCCACTTT
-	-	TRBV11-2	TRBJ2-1	CASSLDWAAYNEQFF	TGTGCCAGCAGCTTAGATTGGGCAGCCTATAATGAGCAGTTCTTC
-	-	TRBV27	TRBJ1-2	CAIARGNYGYTF	TGTGCCATTGCCCGGGGTAACTATGGCTACACCTTC
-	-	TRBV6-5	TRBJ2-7	CASSYSGTPYEQYF	TGTGCCAGCAGTTACTCCGGGACACCATACGAGCAGTACTTC
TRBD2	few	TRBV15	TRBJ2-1	CATNGGTINEQFF	TGTGCCACCAATGGCGGGACTATTAATGAGCAGTTCTTC
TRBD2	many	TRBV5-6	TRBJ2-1	CASSLPSGAYNEQFF	TGTGCCAGCAGCTTGCCTAGCGGGGCCTACAATGAGCAGTTCTTC
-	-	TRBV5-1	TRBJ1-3	CASSPGPGLGGNTIYF	TGCGCCAGCAGCCCAGGGCCGGGACTCGGAGGAAACACCATATATTTT
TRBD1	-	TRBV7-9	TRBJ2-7	CASKMTGSYEQYF	TGTGCCAGCAAGATGACAGGGTCCTACGAGCAGTACTTC
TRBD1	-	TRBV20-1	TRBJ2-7	CSARKAGGFSEQYF	TGCAGTGCTAGAAAAGCAGGGGGTTTCTCCGAGCAGTACTTC
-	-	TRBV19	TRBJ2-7	CASSAFKKKGIYEQYF	TGTGCCAGTAGTGCTTTCAAGAAGAAAGGAATCTACGAGCAGTACTTC
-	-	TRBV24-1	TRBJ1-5	CATSDARGVVDQPQHF	TGTGCCACCAGTGATGCCAGAGGGGTAGTTGATCAGCCCCAGCATTTT
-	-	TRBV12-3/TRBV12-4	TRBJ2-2	CASTLRRNTGELFF	TGTGCCAGCACCCTCAGAAGGAACACCGGGGAGCTGTTTTTT
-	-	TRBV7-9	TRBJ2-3	CASSSRGVSDTQYF	TGTGCCAGCAGCTCCAGGGGGGTGTCAGATACGCAGTATTTT
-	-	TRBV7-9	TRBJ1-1	CALLSTDTEAFF	TGTGCCCTCCTCTCAACGGACACTGAAGCTTTCTTT
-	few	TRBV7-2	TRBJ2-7	CASSLRDWGYEQYF	TGTGCCAGCAGCTTACGTGACTGGGGCTACGAGCAGTACTTC
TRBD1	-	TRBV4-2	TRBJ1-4	CASSQFLQGARYEKLFF	TGTGCCAGCAGCCAGTTTTTACAGGGGGCGCGATATGAAAAACTGTTTTTT
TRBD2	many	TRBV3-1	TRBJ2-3	CASSWTSGTDTQYF	TGTGCCAGCAGCTGGACTAGCGGAACAGATACGCAGTATTTT
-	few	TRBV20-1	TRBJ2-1	CSAQARTVLTNYNEQFF	TGCAGTGCCCAAGCCAGGACAGTTTTAACTAATTACAATGAGCAGTTCTTC
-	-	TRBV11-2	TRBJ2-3	CASSLVSPGTQYF	TGTGCCAGCAGCTTAGTTAGCCCGGGTACGCAGTATTTT
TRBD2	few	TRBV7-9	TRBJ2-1	CASSPRTSHSYNEQFF	TGTGCCAGCAGCCCGCGGACTAGCCACTCCTACAATGAGCAGTTCTTC
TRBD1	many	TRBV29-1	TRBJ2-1	CSVPSQVRGRNEQFF	TGCAGCGTCCCCTCGCAGGTCAGGGGGCGTAATGAGCAGTTCTTC
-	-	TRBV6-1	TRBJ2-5	CASSGQSWETQYF	TGTGCCAGCAGTGGTCAGAGCTGGGAGACCCAGTACTTC
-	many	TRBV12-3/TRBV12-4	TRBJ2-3	CASSPGTQTADTQYF	TGTGCCAGCAGTCCCGGGACTCAAACGGCAGATACGCAGTATTTT
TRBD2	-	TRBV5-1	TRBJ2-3	CASSLAPPSGGAVDTQYF	TGCGCCAGCAGCTTGGCCCCCCCTAGCGGGGGGGCCGTAGATACGCAGTATTTT
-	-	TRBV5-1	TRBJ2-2	CASSSGEIGELSF	TGCGCCAGCAGCTCCGGCGAAATCGGGGAGCTGTCTTTT
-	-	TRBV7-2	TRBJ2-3	CASSPMGTSTDTQYF	TGTGCCAGCAGCCCCATGGGGACTAGCACAGATACGCAGTATTTT
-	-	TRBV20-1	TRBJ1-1	CSAIGGWSVEAFF	TGCAGTGCTATAGGAGGCTGGAGCGTTGAAGCTTTCTTT
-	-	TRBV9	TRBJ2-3	CASSVDYSSNAGPQYF	TGTGCCAGCAGCGTAGATTACTCTTCTAACGCGGGACCGCAGTATTTT
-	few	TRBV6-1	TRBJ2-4	CSSSVGIANIQYF	TGTTCCTCCTCGGTCGGGATAGCGAACATTCAGTACTTC
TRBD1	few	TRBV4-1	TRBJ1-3	CASSQVAVQGVNTIYF	TGCGCCAGCAGCCAAGTGGCGGTACAGGGGGTAAACACCATATATTTT
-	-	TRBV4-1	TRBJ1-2	CASSQEAGRLDGYTF	TGCGCCAGCAGCCAAGAGGCAGGACGATTAGATGGCTACACCTTC
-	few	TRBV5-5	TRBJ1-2	CASIPMGRPNYGYTF	TGTGCCAGCATTCCAATGGGACGGCCAAACTATGGCTACACCTTC
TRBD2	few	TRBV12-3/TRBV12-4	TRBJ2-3	CASRGGLAADTQYF	TGTGCCAGCAGGGGAGGACTAGCGGCAGATACGCAGTATTTT